Here is one T cell receptor (beta chain) with its context. Only CD45RO-negative cells positively selected for CCR7 counted as naive CD8 cells, so terminally differentiated effector memory CD45RA+ cells were excluded. The data were obtained in a study of shared clonotypes between healthy human individuals. Study at large: Used for every donor were three CD4 naive, three CD4 memory, two CD8 naive and one CD8 memory plate.

After removal of 4 bases from V and 6 bases from J, the junction contained 8 bases not matched to a gene. CDR3 length: 14 amino acids. Germline V gene sequence: CDR1 PRHDT, CDR2 FYEKMQ (reference sequence). In replicate PCRs of sorted subsets, about 190 ng DNA, about 29,000 T cell genomes, was used. Clones were sequenced by immunoSEQ multiplex PCR, and TCRdb holds only the in-frame ones, with some missing. The sample carries roughly 2 million clones, about 95% recorded once. This chain joins TRBV13 and TRBJ2-7; 8 bases are shared with TRBD2. This receptor was obtained from a man between 18 and 35 years old in good health. The specimen was naive CD8+ T cells sorted from blood. The DNA for the CDR3 is TGTGCCAGCAGCTCACGGGGGGGATCATCCGAGCAGTACTTC. Translated: CASSSRGGSSEQYF.